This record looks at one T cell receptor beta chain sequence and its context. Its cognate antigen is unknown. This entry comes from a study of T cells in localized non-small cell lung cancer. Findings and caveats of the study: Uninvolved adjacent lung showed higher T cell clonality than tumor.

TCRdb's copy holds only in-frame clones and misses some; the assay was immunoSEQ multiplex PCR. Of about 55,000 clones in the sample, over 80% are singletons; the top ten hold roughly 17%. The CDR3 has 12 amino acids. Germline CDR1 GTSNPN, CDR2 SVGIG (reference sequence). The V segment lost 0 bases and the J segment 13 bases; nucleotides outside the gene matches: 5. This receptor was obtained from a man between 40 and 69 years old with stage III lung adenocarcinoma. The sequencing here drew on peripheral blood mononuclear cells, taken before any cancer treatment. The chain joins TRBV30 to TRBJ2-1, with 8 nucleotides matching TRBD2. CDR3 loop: CAWSVILAEQFF. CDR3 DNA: TGTGCCTGGAGTGTAATACTAGCGGAACAGTTCTTC.